This T cell receptor beta chain is drawn from a study of cytomegalovirus exposure and HLA in healthy donors. PCR employed 60 Vbeta and 13 Jbeta primers. Using immunoSEQ multiplex PCR, the repertoire was profiled, and TCRdb retains in-frame clones only, with some absent. The sample comprises fewer than 200,000 clones, approximately 85% of which are singletons, and about 2.5% rests with the top ten. To note about this clone: The antigen remains unidentified.

Study-level findings and limits: An observed cluster of highly shared sequence variants was recorded as a likely sequencing artifact.

The germline V gene encodes CDR1 LNHNV and CDR2 YYDKDF (reference sequence). The CDR3 is 17 amino acids. Losses at the gene ends were 1 base for V and 2 bases for J; bases not matched to a gene: 7. The receptor was isolated from a young man in good health and CMV-seropositive. The V call is TRBV15, the J call TRBJ2-3, with 9 bases aligning to TRBD2. The sequenced sample was PBMCs. CDR3 region: CATSRALGLAITDTQYF. For the CDR3, the DNA is TGTGCCACCAGCAGAGCCTTAGGACTAGCGATCACAGATACGCAGTATTTT.